These 10 T cell receptor beta chains were sequenced from one sample in a study of T-cell memory formation after mild COVID-19. TCRdb independently ran MiXCR on the 5' RACE reads; one entry per CDR3 protein. In the table there are just over 400,000 distinct CDR3 sequences, 20% to 30% of which are singletons. Sequenced sample: PBMCs or a T cell subset sorted from them (not recorded which). These receptors all stem from an adult woman who had mild COVID-19 (a few samples of this study predate the infection). Cell type and time point are not known.

V usage is TRBV19 and J usage is TRBJ2-3; TRBD1 aligns across 7 bases. The CDR3 runs 15 residues. Germline assignment: CDR1 LNHDA and CDR2 SQIVND (reference sequence). Trimming removed 3 bases from V and 0 bases from J; junction bases left unmatched: 3. CDR3 loop: CASSMGTASTDTQYF. CDR3 bases: TGTGCCAGTAGTATGGGGACAGCAAGCACAGATACGCAGTATTTT.

The rearrangement uses TRBV4-2 and TRBJ2-3; 9 bases are shared with TRBD1. The germline V gene has CDR1 LGHNA and CDR2 YNFKEQ. This CDR3 has 14 residues. Trimming cost V 0 bases and J 10 bases; bases outside gene matches: 5. CDR3 region: CASSQDYGQGSQYF. The CDR3, as DNA: TGTGCCAGCAGCCAAGACTATGGACAGGGGTCGCAGTATTTT.

The rearrangement links TRBV24-1 to TRBJ2-1, with 8 bases aligning to TRBD2. J lost 8 bases, V lost 3 bases, and 8 bases had no gene match. From germline, CDR1 is KGHDR and CDR2 SFDVKD. CDR3 size: 15 residues. The CDR3 protein is CATSDPRSGGYEQFF. In nucleotides, the CDR3 is TGTGCCACCAGTGATCCGCGGAGCGGGGGTTATGAGCAGTTCTTC.

The sample holds a few counts of this clonotype. The chain recombines TRBV9 with TRBJ2-7; 8 nucleotides line up with TRBD1. Germline trimming cut 0 bases from V and 5 bases from J; bases unmatched to any gene: 16. Germline V gene lookup returns CDR1 SGDLS and CDR2 YYNGEE. There are 18 residues in the CDR3. The CDR3 bases are TGTGCCAGCAGCGTAGACGGGACAGGAGCCCTCGATCTCGACGAGCAGTACTTC. Amino acids: CASSVDGTGALDLDEQYF.

By share of the sample, this clonotype is medium-sized. V is TRBV7-8 and J is TRBJ2-7, with unresolved D. CDR3 length equals 13 residues. Germline-derived CDR1 and CDR2 are SGHVS and FQNEAQ. With 2 bases removed from V and 0 bases from J, the gap between germline ends came to 5 bases. CDR3: CASSLQSSYEQYF. The CDR3 DNA reads as TGTGCCAGCAGCTTACAGAGCTCCTACGAGCAGTACTTC.

V usage is TRBV12-3 or TRBV12-4 and J usage is TRBJ2-2; D is uncertain. The ends were cut back, 6 bases at V and 4 bases at J, with 6 bases in the middle. The CDR3 consists of 12 residues. In DNA form, the CDR3 reads TGTGCCAGCAGGATATCCACCGGGGAGCTGTTTTTT. It codes for CASRISTGELFF.

The table lists this clonotype with a few counts. V usage is TRBV7-2 and J usage is TRBJ2-3; 13 nucleotides agree with TRBD2. This CDR3 comprises 15 residues. Germline-derived CDR1 and CDR2 are SGHTA and FQGNSA. The trim removed 5 bases at V and 10 bases at J, leaving 9 bases unmatched. CDR3 sequence (DNA): TGTGCCAGCAGCGCGACCGGGACTAGCGGGGTCCCGCAGTATTTT. Amino acid sequence: CASSATGTSGVPQYF.

The chain joins TRBV12-3 or TRBV12-4 to TRBJ2-1; D gene ambiguous. V gave up 4 bases and J gave up 12 bases, with 19 bases separating them. The CDR3 loop spans 14 amino acids. In DNA form, the CDR3 reads TGTGCCAGCAGTTCCATCCTAAACAGCCCCGGGCAGTTCTTC. Its protein product is CASSSILNSPGQFF.

The chain has TRBV29-1 and TRBJ2-1; 9 positions match TRBD1. With V trimmed by 7 bases and J by 6 bases, 10 bases remained unmatched. CDR3 size: 14 residues. Germline V CDR1 and CDR2: SQVTM, ANQGSEA. The CDR3 reads CSDSRQGGFNEQFF. The CDR3 DNA sequence: TGCAGCGATAGCAGACAGGGGGGCTTCAATGAGCAGTTCTTC.

This clonotype occurred a few times. This chain links TRBV20-1 with TRBJ2-3, with 9 positions matching TRBD1. The CDR3 is 14 amino acids. Germline V lookup: CDR1 DFQATT, CDR2 SNEGSKA (reference sequence). The junction had 5 bases not matched to a gene; V was cut back by 1 base and J by 6 bases. The CDR3 region is CSARATGGADTQYF. The CDR3 nucleotides read TGCAGTGCTAGAGCAACAGGGGGCGCGGATACGCAGTATTTT.